Below are 9 T cell receptor beta chains sequenced from a single sample in a study of shared clonotypes between healthy human individuals (TCRdb year 2020). CD8 naive samples consisted of CD45RO-negative cells that were positively selected for CCR7, yielding a CD45RA+CCR7+ population without TemRA cells. Library preparation used the immunoSEQ multiplex PCR assay. The immuneACCESS repertoire file appears here via TCRdb, limited to in-frame rearrangements. These files lack a portion of the clones; in checked studies, under half of the deficit traces to unresolved V genes, and the cause of the others is not known. This sample has about 1,900,000 clones in its table, and about 94% of those were observed once. The ten largest make up approximately 1.2% of the sample. Input material: naive CD8+ T cells sorted from blood. The cell subset or site label, as the study defines it: CD45RA+CCR7+. The receptors shown here come from a man younger than 35 in good health.

CDR3 protein: CASSPPGTAGELFF. The CDR3 DNA reads as TGCGCCAGCAGCCCCCCGGGGACTGCCGGGGAGCTGTTTTTT. V usage is TRBV4-3 and J usage is TRBJ2-2; weak D call: TRBD2 (6 bases). Germline CDR1 reads LGHNA; CDR2 reads YSLEER. The CDR3 is made up of 14 amino acids. The V end was cut by 4 bases, the J end by 6 bases, with 12 bases between.

This chain joins TRBV7-3 and TRBJ2-2; 10 bases fit TRBD2. The ends lost 2 bases at V and 3 bases at J; junction bases unmatched: 3. Germline CDR1 SGHTA, CDR2 FQGTGA. The CDR3 consists of 16 residues. The CDR3 region has the DNA TGTGCCAGCAGCTTATCTAGCGGGGGCTACACCGGGGAGCTGTTTTTT. This gives the protein CASSLSSGGYTGELFF.

CDR3 in amino acids: CASSTRDPQETQYF. The CDR3 DNA follows: TGTGCCAGCAGCACACGGGATCCCCAAGAGACCCAGTACTTC. This chain connects TRBV13 to TRBJ2-5; maybe TRBD2 (5 bases). The ends were cut back, 5 bases at V and 1 base at J, with 11 bases in the middle. The CDR3 consists of 14 residues. Per germline, CDR1 PRHDT and CDR2 FYEKMQ (reference sequence).

The chain joins TRBV30 to TRBJ2-5; D not resolved. This CDR3 comprises 11 residues. V gave up 3 bases and J gave up 4 bases, with 6 bases separating them. Germline CDR1 reads GTSNPN; CDR2 reads SVGIG (reference sequence). CDR3 region: CAWSHGETQYF. The DNA of the CDR3 is TGTGCCTGGAGCCACGGAGAGACCCAGTACTTC. The full variable domain, rest sourced from reference TRBV30 and TRBJ2-5, is SQTIHQWPATLVQPVGSPLSLECTVEGTSNPNLYWYRQAAGRGLQLLFYSVGIGQISSEVPQNLSASRPQDRQFILSSKKLLLSDSGFYLCAWSHGETQYFGPGTRLLVL.

A note on this clone: The sample has other DNA sequences that encode this CDR3 too. This chain connects TRBV5-1 to TRBJ2-3; D is ambiguous. Germline CDR1 SGHRS, CDR2 YFSETQ. V was shortened by 0 bases and J by 4 bases, with 6 bases between the two germline ends. The CDR3 has 13 amino acids. The CDR3 here is CASSLEGSDTQYF. The CDR3 DNA follows: TGCGCCAGCAGCTTGGAAGGGTCAGATACGCAGTATTTT.

The chain couples TRBV7-6 to TRBJ1-1; D is unresolved. Trimming took off 5 bases at V and 3 bases at J, with 10 bases between the two ends. The CDR3 length is 13 residues. CDR1 and CDR2 (germline): SGHVS, FNYEAQ. CDR3 sequence: CASSPGRDTEAFF. The CDR3 DNA reads as TGTGCCAGCAGCCCTGGGAGGGACACTGAAGCTTTCTTT.

The V gene is TRBV25-1, the J gene TRBJ2-1; the D gene could be TRBD1 or TRBD2 (5 bases each). CDR3 length equals 14 residues. In germline, CDR1 is MGHDK, CDR2 SYGVNS. The ends were cut back, 6 bases at V and 9 bases at J, with 18 bases in the middle. The CDR3 DNA follows: TGTGCCAGCAGCTCCTCCGAGGTGGGGACTGAGCAGTTCTTC. It codes for CASSSSEVGTEQFF. Filled out from reference TRBV25-1 and TRBJ2-1, the complete variable domain reads EADIYQTPRYLVIGTGKKITLECSQTMGHDKMYWYQQDPGMELHLIHYSYGVNSTEKGDLSSESTVSRIRTEHFPLTLESARPSHTSQYLCASSSSEVGTEQFFGPGTRLTVL.

Comments on this clone: Other DNA sequences in the sample encode the same CDR3. V is TRBV5-6 and J is TRBJ1-6; no clear D. The CDR3 is 13 amino acids. The germline V gene encodes CDR1 SGHDT and CDR2 YYEEEE. Trimming took off 0 bases at V and 9 bases at J, with 7 bases between the two ends. The CDR3 protein is CASSLGVGSPLHF. The CDR3 DNA reads TGTGCCAGCAGCTTGGGGGTCGGTTCACCCCTCCACTTT.

V gene TRBV6-5 combines with J gene TRBJ2-7, with D perhaps TRBD1 (6 bases). CDR1 is MNHEY and CDR2 is SVGAGI in the germline V gene. CDR3 length: 16 residues. Trimming took off 3 bases at V and 2 bases at J, with 17 bases between the two ends. CDR3 DNA sequence: TGTGCCAGCAGTTATGGTGGGGGCAGGGGCGCCTACGAGCAGTACTTC. It is translated as CASSYGGGRGAYEQYF.